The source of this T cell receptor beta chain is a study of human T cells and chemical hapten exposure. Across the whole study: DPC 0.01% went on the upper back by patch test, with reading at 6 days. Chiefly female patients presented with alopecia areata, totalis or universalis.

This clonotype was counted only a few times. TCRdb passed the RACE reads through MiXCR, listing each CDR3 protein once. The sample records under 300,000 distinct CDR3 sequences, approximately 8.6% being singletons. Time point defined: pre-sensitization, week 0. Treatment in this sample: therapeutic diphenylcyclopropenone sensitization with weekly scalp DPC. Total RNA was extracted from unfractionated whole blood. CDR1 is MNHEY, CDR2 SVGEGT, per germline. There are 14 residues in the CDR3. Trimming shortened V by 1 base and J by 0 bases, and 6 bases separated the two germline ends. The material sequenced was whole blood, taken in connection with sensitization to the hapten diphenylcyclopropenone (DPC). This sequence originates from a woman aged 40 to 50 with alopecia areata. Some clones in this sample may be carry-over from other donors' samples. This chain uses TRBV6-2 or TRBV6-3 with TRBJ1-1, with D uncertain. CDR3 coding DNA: TGTGCCAGCAGTTACTTAGAGTTGAACACTGAAGCTTTCTTT. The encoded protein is CASSYLELNTEAFF.